The present TCR beta chain was sequenced within a study of identifying expanded T cells in peripheral blood. A note on this clone: The antigen remains undetermined.

Healthy donors had no documented immune events, such as infections, while sampled. Findings of the study overall: Over around two and four weeks, about 15 and 18 clones changed, versus roughly 1.1 between replicates. Two-week clone count variance significantly increased as total template count grew.

Some clones are missing from TCRdb's copy, which holds only in-frame ones; the method was immunoSEQ multiplex PCR. The sample holds some 120,000 clones, around four fifths seen once. Sequencing input: blood. This receptor was taken from a person aged 18 to 75 in good health.

The DNA for the CDR3 is TGTGCCAGTTCAAGAGACGGGCCCTACGAGCAGTACTTC. It is translated as CASSRDGPYEQYF. The genes are TRBV7-9 and TRBJ2-7; D is unclear. This CDR3 comprises 13 residues. Germline V gene sequence: CDR1 SEHNR, CDR2 FQNEAQ (reference sequence). V was pared by 9 bases and J by 2 bases, with 14 bases between.